This T cell receptor beta chain was retrieved from a study of technical replicates of blood from a few donors. TCRdb's table, derived via immunoSEQ multiplex PCR, lists solely in-frame clones and lacks some. The table has some 77,000 clones, about 93% seen once. The CDR3 is 16 amino acids. V was trimmed by 0 bases and J by 4 bases, leaving 14 bases between them. The gene calls are TRBV5-3 and TRBJ1-5; D remains unclear. TRBV5-3 is an ORF, and what it does is uncertain. The sample comprised T cells isolated from PBMCs. The TCR comes from a human donor in good health. Here the CDR3 reads CARSLESGLPNQPQHF. CDR3 DNA: TGTGCCAGAAGCTTGGAGTCAGGCCTTCCAAATCAGCCCCAGCATTTT.